This T cell receptor beta chain was obtained from a study of human T cells and chemical hapten exposure. Study background: Patients had diphenylcyclopropenone applied to the scalp weekly throughout the roughly 22-week study.

Germline V gives CDR1 SGHDN, CDR2 FVKESK. J was trimmed by 6 bases and V by 3 bases; bases with no gene match: 4. The CDR3 consists of 13 residues. Time point reported: patch test 2, 6 weeks after DPC sensitization. Treatment indicated: therapeutic diphenylcyclopropenone sensitization with weekly scalp DPC. Extraction yielded total RNA from whole blood (unfractionated). One entry per CDR3 protein results from TCRdb running MiXCR on the RACE reads. The sample holds approximately 75,000 distinct CDR3 sequences; 8.5% are singletons and the top ten take around 3%. This clonotype turned up a few times. Its antigen is undetermined. The study, taken as a whole, reports: Healthy people's immune response may differ from that of the donors, who had alopecia. Counts of expanded TCRs (at PT1) showed a positive correlation with patch test score.

The sample here was whole blood, taken in connection with sensitization to the hapten diphenylcyclopropenone (DPC). V is TRBV14 and J is TRBJ2-7; 8 bases map to TRBD1. This TCR was sampled from a woman in her forties or fifties with alopecia areata. Some clones in this sample may be carry-over from other donors' samples. The DNA of the CDR3 is TGTGCCAGCAGCCACGATACAGGGGGCGAGCAGTACTTC. Encoded protein: CASSHDTGGEQYF.